This T cell receptor beta chain was sequenced for a study of cytomegalovirus exposure and HLA in healthy donors. Here immunoSEQ multiplex PCR was the method, and the copy in TCRdb shows in-frame clones only, minus some. The table shows approximately 160,000 clones, with about 90% occurring only once. Germline V gene data show CDR1 as SGHRS and CDR2 as YFSETQ. V shed 2 bases and J 7 bases; nucleotides not matched to a gene: 11. The CDR3 consists of 15 residues. The chain combines TRBV5-1 with TRBJ2-7; 8 bases are shared with TRBD1. Sequencing was carried out using PBMCs. The source is a woman under 30 in good health and CMV-seropositive. CDR3 DNA sequence: TGCGCCAGCAGCTTTTCTGGACAGGGATTCCAGGAGCAGTACTTC. Protein: CASSFSGQGFQEQYF.